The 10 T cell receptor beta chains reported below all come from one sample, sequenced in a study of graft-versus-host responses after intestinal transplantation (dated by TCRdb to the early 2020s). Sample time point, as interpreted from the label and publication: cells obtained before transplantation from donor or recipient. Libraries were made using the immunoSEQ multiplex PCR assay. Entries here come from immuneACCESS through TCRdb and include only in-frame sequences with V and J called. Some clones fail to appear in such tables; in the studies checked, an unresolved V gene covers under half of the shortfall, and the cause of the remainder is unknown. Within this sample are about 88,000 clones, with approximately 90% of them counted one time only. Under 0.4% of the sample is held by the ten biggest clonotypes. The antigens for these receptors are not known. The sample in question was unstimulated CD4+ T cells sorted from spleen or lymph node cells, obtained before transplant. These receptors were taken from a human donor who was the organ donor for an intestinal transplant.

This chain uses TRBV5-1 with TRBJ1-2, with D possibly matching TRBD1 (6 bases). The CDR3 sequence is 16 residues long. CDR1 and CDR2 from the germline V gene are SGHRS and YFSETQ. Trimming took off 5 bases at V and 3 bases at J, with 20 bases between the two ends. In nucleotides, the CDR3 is TGCGCCAGCAGAGCACGGACCGGGACATATGACTATGGCTACACCTTC. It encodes CASRARTGTYDYGYTF.

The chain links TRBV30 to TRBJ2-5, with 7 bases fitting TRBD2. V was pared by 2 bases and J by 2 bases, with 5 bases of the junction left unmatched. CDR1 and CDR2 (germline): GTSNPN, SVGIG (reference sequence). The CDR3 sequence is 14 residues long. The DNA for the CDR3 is TGTGCCTGGAGTCTGGGTAGCGGGCAAGAGACCCAGTACTTC. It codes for CAWSLGSGQETQYF.

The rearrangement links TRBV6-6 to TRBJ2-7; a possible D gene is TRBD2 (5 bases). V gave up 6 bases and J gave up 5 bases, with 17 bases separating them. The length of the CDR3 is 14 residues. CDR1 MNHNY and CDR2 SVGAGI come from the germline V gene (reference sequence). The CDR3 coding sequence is TGTGCCAGCAGATACGAGGGTTTTCTCAACGAGCAGTACTTC. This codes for CASRYEGFLNEQYF.

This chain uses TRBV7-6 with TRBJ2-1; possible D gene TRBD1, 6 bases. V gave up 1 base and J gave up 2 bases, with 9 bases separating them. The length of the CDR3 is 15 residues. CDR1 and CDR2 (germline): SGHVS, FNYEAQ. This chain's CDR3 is CASSLDGQTYNEQFF. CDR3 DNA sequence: TGTGCCAGCAGCTTAGATGGACAGACCTACAATGAGCAGTTCTTC.

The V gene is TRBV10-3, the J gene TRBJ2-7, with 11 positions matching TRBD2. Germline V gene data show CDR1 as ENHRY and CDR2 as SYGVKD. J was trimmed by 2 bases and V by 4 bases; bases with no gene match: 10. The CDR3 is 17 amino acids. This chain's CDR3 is CAISVMERLAGTYEQYF. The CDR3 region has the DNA TGTGCCATCAGTGTAATGGAAAGACTAGCGGGGACCTACGAGCAGTACTTC.

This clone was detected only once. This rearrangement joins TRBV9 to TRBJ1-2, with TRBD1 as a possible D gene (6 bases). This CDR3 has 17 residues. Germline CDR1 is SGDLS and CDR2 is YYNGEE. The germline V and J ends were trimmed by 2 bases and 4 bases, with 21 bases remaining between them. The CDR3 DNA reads TGTGCCAGCAGCGTTTCGGACAGCCCATTACCTTTCTATGGCTACACCTTC. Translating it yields CASSVSDSPLPFYGYTF.

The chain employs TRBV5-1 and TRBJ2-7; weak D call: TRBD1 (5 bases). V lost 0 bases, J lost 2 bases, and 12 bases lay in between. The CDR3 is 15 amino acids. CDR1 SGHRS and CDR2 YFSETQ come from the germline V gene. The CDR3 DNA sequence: TGCGCCAGCAGCTTGGAGGCAGGGCCCACCTACGAGCAGTACTTC. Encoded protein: CASSLEAGPTYEQYF.

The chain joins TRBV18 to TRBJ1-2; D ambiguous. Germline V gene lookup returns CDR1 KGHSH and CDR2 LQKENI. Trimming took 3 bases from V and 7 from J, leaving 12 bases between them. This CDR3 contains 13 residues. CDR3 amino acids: CASSPGEEGGYTF. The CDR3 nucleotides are TGTGCCAGCTCACCTGGGGAGGAAGGTGGCTACACCTTC.

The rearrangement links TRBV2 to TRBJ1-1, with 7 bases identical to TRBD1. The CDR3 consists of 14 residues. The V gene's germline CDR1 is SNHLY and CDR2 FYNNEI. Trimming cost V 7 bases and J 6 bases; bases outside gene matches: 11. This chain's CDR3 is CASKFAGGVPEAFF. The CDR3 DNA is TGTGCCAGCAAGTTCGCAGGGGGAGTCCCTGAAGCTTTCTTT.

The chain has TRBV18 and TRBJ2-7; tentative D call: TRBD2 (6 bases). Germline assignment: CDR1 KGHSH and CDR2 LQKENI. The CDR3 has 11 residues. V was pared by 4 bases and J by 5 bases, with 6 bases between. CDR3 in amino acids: CASSRGDEQYF. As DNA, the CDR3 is TGTGCCAGCTCACGGGGGGACGAGCAGTACTTC. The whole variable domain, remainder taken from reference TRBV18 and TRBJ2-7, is NAGVMQNPRHLVRRRGQEARLRCSPMKGHSHVYWYRQLPEEGLKFMVYLQKENIIDESGMPKERFSAEFPKEGPSILRIQQVVRGDSAAYFCASSRGDEQYFGPGTRLTVT.